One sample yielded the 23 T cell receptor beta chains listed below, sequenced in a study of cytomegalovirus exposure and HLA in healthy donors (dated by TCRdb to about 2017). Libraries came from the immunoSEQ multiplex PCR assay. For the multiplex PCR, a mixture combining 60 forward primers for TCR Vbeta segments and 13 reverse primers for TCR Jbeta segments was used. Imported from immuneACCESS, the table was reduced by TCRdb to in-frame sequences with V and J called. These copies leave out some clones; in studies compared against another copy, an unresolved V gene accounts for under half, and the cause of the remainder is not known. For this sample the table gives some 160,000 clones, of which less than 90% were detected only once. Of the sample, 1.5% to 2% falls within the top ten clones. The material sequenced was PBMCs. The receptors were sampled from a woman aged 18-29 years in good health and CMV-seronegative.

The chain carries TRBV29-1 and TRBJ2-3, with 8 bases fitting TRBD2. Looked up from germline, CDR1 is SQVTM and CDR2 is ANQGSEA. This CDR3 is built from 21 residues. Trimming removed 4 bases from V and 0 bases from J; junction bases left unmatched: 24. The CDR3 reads CSVGPTSGLAGRHYSTDTQYF. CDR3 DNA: TGCAGCGTTGGTCCCACTAGTGGACTAGCTGGTCGACATTATAGCACAGATACGCAGTATTTT.

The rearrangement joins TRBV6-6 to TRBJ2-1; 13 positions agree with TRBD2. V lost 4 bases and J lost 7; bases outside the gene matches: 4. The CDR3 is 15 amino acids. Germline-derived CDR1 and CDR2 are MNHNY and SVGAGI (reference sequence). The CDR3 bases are TGTGCCAGCAGTTCACTAGCGGGGGGGCCAAATGAGCAGTTCTTC. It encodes CASSSLAGGPNEQFF.

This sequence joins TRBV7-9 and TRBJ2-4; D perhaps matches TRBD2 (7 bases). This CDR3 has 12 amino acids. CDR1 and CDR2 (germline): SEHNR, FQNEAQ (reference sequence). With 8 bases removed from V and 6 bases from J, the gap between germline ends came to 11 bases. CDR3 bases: TGTGCCAGCGGGGGCGGGGGAAACATTCAGTACTTC. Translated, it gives CASGGGGNIQYF. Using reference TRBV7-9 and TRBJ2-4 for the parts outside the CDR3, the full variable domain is DTGVSQNPRHKITKRGQNVTFRCDPISEHNRLYWYRQTLGQGPEFLTYFQNEAQLEKSRLLSDRFSAERPKGSFSTLEIQRTEQGDSAMYLCASGGGGNIQYFGAGTRLSVL.

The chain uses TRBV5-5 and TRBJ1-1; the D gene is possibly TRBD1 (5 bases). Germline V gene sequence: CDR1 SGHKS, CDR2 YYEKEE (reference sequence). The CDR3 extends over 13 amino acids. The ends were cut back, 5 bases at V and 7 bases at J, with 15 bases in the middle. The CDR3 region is CASSLGGTSEAFF. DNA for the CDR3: TGTGCCAGCAGTCTGGGGGGGACTAGTGAAGCTTTCTTT.

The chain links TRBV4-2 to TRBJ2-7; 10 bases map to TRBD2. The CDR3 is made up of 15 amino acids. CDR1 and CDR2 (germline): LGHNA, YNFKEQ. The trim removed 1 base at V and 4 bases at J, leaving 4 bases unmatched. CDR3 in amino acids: CASSQVPSGSYEQYF. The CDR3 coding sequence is TGTGCCAGCAGCCAAGTACCTAGCGGGAGTTACGAGCAGTACTTC.

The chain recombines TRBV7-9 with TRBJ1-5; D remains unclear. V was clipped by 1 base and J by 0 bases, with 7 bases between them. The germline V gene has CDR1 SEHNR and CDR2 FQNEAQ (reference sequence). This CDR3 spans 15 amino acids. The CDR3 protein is CASSLGGNSNQPQHF. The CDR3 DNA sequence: TGTGCCAGCAGCTTAGGAGGTAATAGCAATCAGCCCCAGCATTTT.

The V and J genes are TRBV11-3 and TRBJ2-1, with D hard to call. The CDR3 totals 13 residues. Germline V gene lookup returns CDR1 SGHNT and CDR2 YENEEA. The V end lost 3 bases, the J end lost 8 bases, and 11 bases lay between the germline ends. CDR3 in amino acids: CASSFPSTDEQFF. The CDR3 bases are TGTGCCAGCAGCTTTCCCAGTACCGATGAGCAGTTCTTC.

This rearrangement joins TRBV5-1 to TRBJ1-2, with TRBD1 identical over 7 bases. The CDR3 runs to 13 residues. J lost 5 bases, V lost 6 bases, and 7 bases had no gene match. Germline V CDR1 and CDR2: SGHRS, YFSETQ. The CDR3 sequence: CASTPGQAYGYTF. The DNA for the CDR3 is TGCGCCAGCACCCCTGGACAGGCTTATGGCTACACCTTC.

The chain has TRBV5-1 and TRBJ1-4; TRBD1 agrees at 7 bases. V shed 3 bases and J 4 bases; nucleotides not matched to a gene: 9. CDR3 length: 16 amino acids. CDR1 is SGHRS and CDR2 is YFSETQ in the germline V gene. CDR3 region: CASSSGGGAGNEKLFF. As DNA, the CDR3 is TGCGCCAGCAGCTCAGGAGGGGGCGCGGGTAATGAAAAACTGTTTTTT.

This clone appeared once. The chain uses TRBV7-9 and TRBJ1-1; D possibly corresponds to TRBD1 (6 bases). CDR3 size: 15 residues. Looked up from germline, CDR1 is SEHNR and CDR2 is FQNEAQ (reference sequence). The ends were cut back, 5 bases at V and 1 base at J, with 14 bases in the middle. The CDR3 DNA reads TGTGCCAGCAGCGGAAGACAGGCCCCGAACACTGAAGCTTTCTTT. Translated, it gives CASSGRQAPNTEAFF.

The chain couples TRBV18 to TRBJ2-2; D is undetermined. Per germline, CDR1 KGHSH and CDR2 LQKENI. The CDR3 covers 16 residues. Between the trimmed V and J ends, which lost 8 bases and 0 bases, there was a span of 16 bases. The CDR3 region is CASTWPATTNTGELFF. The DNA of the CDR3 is TGTGCCAGCACCTGGCCCGCGACAACGAACACCGGGGAGCTGTTTTTT.

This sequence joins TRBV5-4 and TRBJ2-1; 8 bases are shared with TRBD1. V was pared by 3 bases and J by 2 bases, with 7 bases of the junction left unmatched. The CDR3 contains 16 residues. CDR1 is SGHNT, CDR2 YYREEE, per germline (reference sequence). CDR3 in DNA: TGTGCCAGCAGCTCCCAAGGGACAGGCCCCTACAATGAGCAGTTCTTC. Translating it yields CASSSQGTGPYNEQFF.

In nucleotides, the CDR3 is TGTGCCAGCAGCACAAGGGACAGGGGACATGGCTACACCTTC. As protein: CASSTRDRGHGYTF. V is TRBV7-2 and J is TRBJ1-2, with 10 bases aligning to TRBD1. The CDR3 is 14 residues long. V lost 5 bases and J lost 6; bases outside the gene matches: 6. CDR1 is SGHTA, CDR2 FQGNSA, per germline.

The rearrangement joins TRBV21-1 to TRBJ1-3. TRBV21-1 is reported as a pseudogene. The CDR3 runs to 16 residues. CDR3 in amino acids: CASSKRGRVHGNTIYF. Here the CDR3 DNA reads TGTGCCAGCAGCAAAAGAGGGAGGGTTCATGGAAACACCATATATTTT.

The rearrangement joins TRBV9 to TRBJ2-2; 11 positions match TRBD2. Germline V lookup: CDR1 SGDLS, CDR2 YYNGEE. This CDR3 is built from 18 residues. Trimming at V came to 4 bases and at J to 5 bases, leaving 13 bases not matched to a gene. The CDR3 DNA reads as TGTGCCAGCAGCCCGAGGACTAGCGGGTCCCTTGTTACCGGGGAGCTGTTTTTT. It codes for CASSPRTSGSLVTGELFF.

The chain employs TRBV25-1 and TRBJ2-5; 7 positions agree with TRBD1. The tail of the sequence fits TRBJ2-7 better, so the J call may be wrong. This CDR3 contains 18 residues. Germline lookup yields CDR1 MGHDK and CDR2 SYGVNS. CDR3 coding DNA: TGTGCCAGCTCAAGTGTGGGGTACAGGGGCGTCTCCTCCTACGAGCAGTACTTC. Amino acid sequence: CASSSVGYRGVSSYEQYF.

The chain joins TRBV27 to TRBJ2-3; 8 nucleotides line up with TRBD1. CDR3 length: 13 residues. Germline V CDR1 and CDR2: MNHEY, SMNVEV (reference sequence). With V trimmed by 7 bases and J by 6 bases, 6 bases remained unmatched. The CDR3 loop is CASTATGGDTQYF. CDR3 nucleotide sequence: TGTGCCAGCACCGCCACAGGGGGGGATACGCAGTATTTT.

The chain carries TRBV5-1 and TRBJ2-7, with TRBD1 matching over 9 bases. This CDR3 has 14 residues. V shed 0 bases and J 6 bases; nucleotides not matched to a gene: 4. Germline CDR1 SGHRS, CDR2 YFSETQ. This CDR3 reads CASSLGTGALEQYF. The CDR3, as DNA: TGCGCCAGCAGCTTGGGGACAGGGGCACTCGAGCAGTACTTC.

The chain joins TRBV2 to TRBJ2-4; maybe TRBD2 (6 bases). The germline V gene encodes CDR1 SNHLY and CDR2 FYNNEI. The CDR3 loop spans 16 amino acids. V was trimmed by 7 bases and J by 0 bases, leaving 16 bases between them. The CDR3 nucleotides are TGTGCCAGCAAGGGACGGGAGTCTTTAGCCAAAAACATTCAGTACTTC. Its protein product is CASKGRESLAKNIQYF.

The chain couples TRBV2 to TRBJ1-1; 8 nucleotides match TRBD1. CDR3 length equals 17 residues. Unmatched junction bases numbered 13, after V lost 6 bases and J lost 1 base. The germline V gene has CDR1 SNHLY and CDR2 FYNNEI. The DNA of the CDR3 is TGTGCCAGCAGACTATACAGGGGGAAGGGTACGAACACTGAAGCTTTCTTT. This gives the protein CASRLYRGKGTNTEAFF.

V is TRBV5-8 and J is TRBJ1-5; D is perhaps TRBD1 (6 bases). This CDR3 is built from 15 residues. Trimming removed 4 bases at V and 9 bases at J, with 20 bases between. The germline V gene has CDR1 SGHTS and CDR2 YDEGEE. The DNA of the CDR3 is TGTGCCAGCAGCCCAATTGGGACACGCCGTGGGCCCCAGCATTTT. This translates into CASSPIGTRRGPQHF.

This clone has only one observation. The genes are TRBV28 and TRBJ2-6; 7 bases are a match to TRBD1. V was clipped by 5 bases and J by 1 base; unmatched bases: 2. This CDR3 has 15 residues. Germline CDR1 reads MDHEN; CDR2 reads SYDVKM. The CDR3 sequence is CASSVQGSGANVLTF. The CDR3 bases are TGTGCCAGCAGTGTACAGGGGTCTGGGGCCAACGTCCTGACTTTC.

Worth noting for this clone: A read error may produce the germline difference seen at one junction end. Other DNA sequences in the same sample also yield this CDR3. The CDR3 DNA sequence: TGTGCCACCAGCAGGGACTTTAGCACAGATACGCAATATTTT. Translation: CATSRDFSTDTQYF. This chain connects TRBV2 to TRBJ2-3; tentatively, D is TRBD2 (6 bases). The CDR3 is made up of 14 amino acids. The germline gives CDR1 SNHLY, CDR2 FYNNEI.